This TCR beta chain derives from a study of blood T cell repertoires in COVID-19. Trimming left V 7 bases short and J 2 bases short, with 23 bases between. This CDR3 has 17 residues. Germline V CDR1 and CDR2: LNHDA, SQIVND (reference sequence). Repertoires were generated with immunoSEQ multiplex PCR, while TCRdb's copy carries only in-frame clones and drops some. The repertoire holds approximately 250,000 clones, with over 75% as singletons. Participants spanned ages about 18 to 100 years and resided in roughly 22 US areas. Within 2 weeks before study entry, exposed participants met a COVID-19 case. The chain joins TRBV19 to TRBJ1-1; D is ambiguous. This clonotype was obtained from a woman between 40 and 50 years old who had been exposed to COVID-19. Sequenced: PBMCs or T cells enriched from blood (not recorded which). Here the CDR3 reads CASTPPRWRVGNTEAFF. CDR3 DNA: TGTGCCAGTACCCCTCCCCGGTGGAGGGTGGGAAACACTGAAGCTTTCTTT. The full variable domain, in which reference TRBV19 and TRBJ1-1 provide the parts outside the CDR3, is DGGITQSPKYLFRKEGQNVTLSCEQNLNHDAMYWYRQDPGQGLRLIYYSQIVNDFQKGDIAEGYSVSREKKESFPLTVTSAQKNPTAFYLCASTPPRWRVGNTEAFFGQGTRLTVV.